This T cell receptor beta chain was obtained from a study of response to subunit inactivated influenza vaccine. Trimming cost V 2 bases and J 7 bases, with 9 bases left between them. Per the germline V gene, CDR1 is SGHAT and CDR2 is FQNNGV. The length of the CDR3 is 13 residues. This clonotype was picked up many times. In TCRdb, the RT-PCR reads were re-called with MiXCR into one record per CDR3 protein. The repertoire includes around 200,000 distinct CDR3 sequences, nearly 9.5% of them detected once, and approximately 11% sits in the top ten. This receptor was identified in a man between 50 and 59 years old who received an inactivated influenza vaccine. The sequenced sample was non-naive T cells sorted from PBMCs, obtained on the day of vaccination. The chain carries TRBV11-2 and TRBJ2-1, with D uncertain. CDR3 bases: TGTGCCAGCAGCTTACAGGAGATAAATGAGCAGTTCTTC. As protein: CASSLQEINEQFF.